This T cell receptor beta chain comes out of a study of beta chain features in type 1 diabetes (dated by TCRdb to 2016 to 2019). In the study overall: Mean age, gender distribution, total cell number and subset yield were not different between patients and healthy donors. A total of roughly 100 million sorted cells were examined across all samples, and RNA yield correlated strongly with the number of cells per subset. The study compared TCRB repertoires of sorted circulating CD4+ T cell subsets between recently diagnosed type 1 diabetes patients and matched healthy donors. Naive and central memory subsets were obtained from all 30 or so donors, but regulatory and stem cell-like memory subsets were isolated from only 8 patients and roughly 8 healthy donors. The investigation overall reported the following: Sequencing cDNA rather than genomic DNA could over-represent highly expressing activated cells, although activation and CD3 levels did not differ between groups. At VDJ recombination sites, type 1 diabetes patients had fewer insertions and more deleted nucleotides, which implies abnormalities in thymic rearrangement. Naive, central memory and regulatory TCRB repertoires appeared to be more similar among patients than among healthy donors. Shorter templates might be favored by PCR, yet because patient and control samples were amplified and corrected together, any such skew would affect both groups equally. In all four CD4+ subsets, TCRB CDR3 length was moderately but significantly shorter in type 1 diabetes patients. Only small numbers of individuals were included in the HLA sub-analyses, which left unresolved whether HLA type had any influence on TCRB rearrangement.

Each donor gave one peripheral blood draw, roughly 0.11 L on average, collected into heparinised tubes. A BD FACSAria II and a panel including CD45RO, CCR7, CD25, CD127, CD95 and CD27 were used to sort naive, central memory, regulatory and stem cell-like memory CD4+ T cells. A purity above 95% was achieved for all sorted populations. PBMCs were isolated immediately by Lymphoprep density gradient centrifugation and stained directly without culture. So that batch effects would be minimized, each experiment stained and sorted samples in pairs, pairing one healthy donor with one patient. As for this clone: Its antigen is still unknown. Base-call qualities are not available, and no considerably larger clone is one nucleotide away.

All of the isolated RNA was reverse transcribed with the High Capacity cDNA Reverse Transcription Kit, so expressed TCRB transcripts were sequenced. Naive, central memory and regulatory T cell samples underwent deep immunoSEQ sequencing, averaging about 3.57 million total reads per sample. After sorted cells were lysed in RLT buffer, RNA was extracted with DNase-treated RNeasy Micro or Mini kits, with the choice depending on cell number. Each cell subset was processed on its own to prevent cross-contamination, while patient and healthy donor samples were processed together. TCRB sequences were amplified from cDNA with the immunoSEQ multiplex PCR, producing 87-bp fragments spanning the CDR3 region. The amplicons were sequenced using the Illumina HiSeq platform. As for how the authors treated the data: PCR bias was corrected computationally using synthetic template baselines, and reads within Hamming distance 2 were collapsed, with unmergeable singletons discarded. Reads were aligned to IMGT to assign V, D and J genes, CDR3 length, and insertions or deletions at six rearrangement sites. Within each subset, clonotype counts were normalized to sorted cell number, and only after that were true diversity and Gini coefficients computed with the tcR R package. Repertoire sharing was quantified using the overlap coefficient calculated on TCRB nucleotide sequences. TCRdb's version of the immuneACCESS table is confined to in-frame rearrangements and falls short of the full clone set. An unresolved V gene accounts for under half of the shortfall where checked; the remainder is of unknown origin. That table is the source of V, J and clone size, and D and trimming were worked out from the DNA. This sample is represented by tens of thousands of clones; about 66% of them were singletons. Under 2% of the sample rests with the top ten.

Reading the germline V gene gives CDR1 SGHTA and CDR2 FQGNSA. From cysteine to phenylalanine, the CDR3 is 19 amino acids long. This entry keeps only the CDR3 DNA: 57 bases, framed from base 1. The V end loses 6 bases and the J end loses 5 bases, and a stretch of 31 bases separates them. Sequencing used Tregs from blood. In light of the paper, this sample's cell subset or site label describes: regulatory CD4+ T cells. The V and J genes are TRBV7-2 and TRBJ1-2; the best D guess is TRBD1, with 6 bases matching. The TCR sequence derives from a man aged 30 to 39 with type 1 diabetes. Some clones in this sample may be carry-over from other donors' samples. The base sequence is TGTGCCAGCAGTCATGGGACACCCTTCATCCGTACCACCCTTTATGGCTACACCTTC. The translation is CASSHGTPFIRTTLYGYTF.